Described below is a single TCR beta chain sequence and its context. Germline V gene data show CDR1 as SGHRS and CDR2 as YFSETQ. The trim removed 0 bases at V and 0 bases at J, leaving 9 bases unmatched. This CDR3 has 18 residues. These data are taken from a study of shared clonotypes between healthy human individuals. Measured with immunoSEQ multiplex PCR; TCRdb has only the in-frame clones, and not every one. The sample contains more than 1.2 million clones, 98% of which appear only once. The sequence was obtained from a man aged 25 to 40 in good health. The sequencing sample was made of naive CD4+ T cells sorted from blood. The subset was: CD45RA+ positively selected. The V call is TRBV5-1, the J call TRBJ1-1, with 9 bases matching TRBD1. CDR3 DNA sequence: TGCGCCAGCAGCTTGGCCCGGGACAGGGCCTCTATGAACACTGAAGCTTTCTTT. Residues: CASSLARDRASMNTEAFF.